What follows are 5 T cell receptor beta chains derived from one specimen sequenced in a study of shared clonotypes between healthy human individuals. Only in-frame clones appear in the TCRdb table, and some are missing; sequencing was by immunoSEQ multiplex PCR. This table holds 1.6 million or so clones, less than 99% found once. Sequenced material: naive CD4+ T cells sorted from blood. Documented subset: CD45RA+ positively selected. The receptor set was obtained from a man aged 25 to 45 in good health.

The chain carries TRBV20-1 and TRBJ2-5; D perhaps matches TRBD2 (6 bases). Trimming stripped 7 bases from V and 7 bases from J, with 10 bases between. CDR1 and CDR2 (germline): DFQATT, SNEGSKA (reference sequence). This CDR3 has 10 amino acids. This chain's CDR3 is CSVGEATQYF. CDR3 coding DNA: TGCAGTGTTGGGGAGGCGACCCAGTACTTC.

The chain couples TRBV10-1 to TRBJ2-7; 9 bases fit TRBD2. V shed 5 bases and J 5 bases; nucleotides not matched to a gene: 7. This CDR3 has 14 amino acids. In germline, CDR1 is WNHNN, CDR2 SYGVQD (reference sequence). The CDR3 DNA reads as TGCGCCAGCAGTTTAGCGGGAGACCACCACGAGCAGTACTTC. Translated, it gives CASSLAGDHHEQYF.

The V gene is TRBV10-3, the J gene TRBJ2-2, with a possible D match to TRBD2 (6 bases). The CDR3 runs to 15 residues. V was cut by 6 bases and J by 0 bases, with 11 bases left in between. Germline V gene sequence: CDR1 ENHRY, CDR2 SYGVKD. The CDR3 here is CAIRELATNTGELFF. The CDR3 coding sequence is TGTGCCATCAGAGAGCTAGCGACGAACACCGGGGAGCTGTTTTTT.

This clone occurred once. This sequence joins TRBV18 and TRBJ1-1; TRBD1 aligns across 10 bases. This CDR3 is built from 15 residues. V lost 0 bases to trimming and J lost 6 bases; unmatched junction nucleotides: 4. Germline CDR1 and CDR2: KGHSH and LQKENI. CDR3 residues: CASSPPGTGAPEAFF. CDR3 nucleotides: TGTGCCAGCTCACCACCCGGGACAGGGGCTCCTGAAGCTTTCTTT.

This chain uses TRBV10-1 with TRBJ2-2, with no clear D. Germline V gene sequence: CDR1 WNHNN, CDR2 SYGVQD (reference sequence). Trimming pared 8 bases from V and 7 bases from J, leaving 17 bases between. The CDR3 consists of 14 residues. CDR3 bases: TGCGCCAGCTCGGCTGGATCCTGGGGCGGGGAGCTGTTTTTT. Its translation is CASSAGSWGGELFF.